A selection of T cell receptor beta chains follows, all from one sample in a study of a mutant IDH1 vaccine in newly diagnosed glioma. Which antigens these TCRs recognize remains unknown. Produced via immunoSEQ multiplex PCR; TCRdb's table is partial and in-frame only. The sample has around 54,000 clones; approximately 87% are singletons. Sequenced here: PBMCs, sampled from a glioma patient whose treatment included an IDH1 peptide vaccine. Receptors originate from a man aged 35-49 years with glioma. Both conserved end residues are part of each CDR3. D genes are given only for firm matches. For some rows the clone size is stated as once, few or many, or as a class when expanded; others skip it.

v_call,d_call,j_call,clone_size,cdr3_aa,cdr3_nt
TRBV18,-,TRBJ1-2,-,CASLNPGSPSSDYGYTF,TGTGCCAGCCTTAACCCCGGGTCCCCTAGTTCCGACTATGGCTACACCTTC
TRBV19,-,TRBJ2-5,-,CASSSTSVQTQYF,TGTGCCAGTAGTTCGACTAGTGTGCAGACCCAGTACTTC
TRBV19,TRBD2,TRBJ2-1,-,CATEITSGLGGNEQFF,TGTGCCACCGAAATTACTAGCGGGCTTGGGGGTAATGAGCAGTTCTTC
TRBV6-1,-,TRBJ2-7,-,CASYRESSYEQYF,TGTGCCAGCTACCGGGAGTCTTCCTACGAGCAGTACTTC
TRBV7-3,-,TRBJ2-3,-,CASSPAGPADTQYF,TGTGCCAGCAGCCCGGCAGGGCCTGCAGATACGCAGTATTTT
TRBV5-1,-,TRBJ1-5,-,CASSKEGVQPQHF,TGCGCCAGCAGCAAGGAGGGGGTTCAGCCCCAGCATTTT
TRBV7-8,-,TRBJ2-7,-,CASSLSRVGTPEQYF,TGTGCCAGCAGCTTAAGTAGGGTTGGGACCCCCGAGCAGTACTTC
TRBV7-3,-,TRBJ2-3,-,CASSLGRDQSTDTQYF,TGTGCCAGCAGCTTAGGGCGGGATCAGAGCACAGATACGCAGTATTTT
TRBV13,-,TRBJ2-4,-,CASSQSIAKNIQYF,TGTGCCAGCAGCCAAAGTATAGCCAAAAACATTCAGTACTTC
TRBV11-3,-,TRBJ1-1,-,CASSQGIRTEAFF,TGTGCCAGCAGCCAGGGGATTCGCACTGAAGCTTTCTTT
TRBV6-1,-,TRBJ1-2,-,CASSRGYYGYTF,TGTGCCAGCAGTCGAGGGTACTATGGCTACACCTTC
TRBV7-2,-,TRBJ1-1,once,CASSSPDRLNTEAFF,TGTGCCAGCAGCTCCCCGGACAGACTGAACACTGAAGCTTTCTTT
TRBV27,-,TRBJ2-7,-,CASSLSMTAYEQYF,TGTGCCAGCAGTTTATCGATGACAGCCTACGAGCAGTACTTC
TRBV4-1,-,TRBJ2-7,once,CASSQVVRQSYEQYF,TGCGCCAGCAGCCAAGTTGTCAGGCAATCATACGAGCAGTACTTC
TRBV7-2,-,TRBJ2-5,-,CASSLDWLAQIQETQYF,TGTGCCAGCAGCTTAGATTGGCTAGCGCAGATCCAAGAGACCCAGTACTTC
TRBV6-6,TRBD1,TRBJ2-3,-,CASSRPGQGYDTQYF,TGTGCCAGCAGTCGACCGGGACAGGGTTACGATACGCAGTATTTT
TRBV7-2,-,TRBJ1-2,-,CASSLVVGEGYTF,TGTGCCAGCAGCTTAGTGGTTGGGGAAGGCTACACCTTC
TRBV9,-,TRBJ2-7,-,CASSPRGGFSYEQYF,TGTGCCAGCAGCCCTCGGGGAGGATTCTCGTACGAGCAGTACTTC
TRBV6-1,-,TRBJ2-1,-,CASQQGGSSYNEQFF,TGTGCCAGCCAGCAGGGCGGATCATCCTACAATGAGCAGTTCTTC